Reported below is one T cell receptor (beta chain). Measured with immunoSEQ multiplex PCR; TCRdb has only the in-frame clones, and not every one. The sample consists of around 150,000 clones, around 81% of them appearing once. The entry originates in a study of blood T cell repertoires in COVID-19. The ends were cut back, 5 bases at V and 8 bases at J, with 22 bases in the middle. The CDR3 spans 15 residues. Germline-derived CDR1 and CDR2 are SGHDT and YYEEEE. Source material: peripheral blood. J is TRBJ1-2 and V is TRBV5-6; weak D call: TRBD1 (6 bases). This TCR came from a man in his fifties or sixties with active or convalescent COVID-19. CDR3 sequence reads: CASREGQKFMDGYTF. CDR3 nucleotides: TGTGCCAGCAGAGAAGGACAGAAATTTATGGACGGCTACACCTTC.